This T cell receptor beta chain was profiled in a study of PD-L1 blockade in urothelial cancer. Libraries were prepared by immunoSEQ multiplex PCR; TCRdb keeps only in-frame clonotypes and omits some of them. The sample consists of around 42,000 clones, 81% of them appearing once. The length of the CDR3 is 15 residues. V lost 0 bases to trimming and J lost 3 bases; unmatched junction nucleotides: 5. Germline lookup yields CDR1 GTSNPN and CDR2 SVGIG (reference sequence). The sequences come from PBMCs, collected around atezolizumab (anti-PD-L1) treatment. The J gene is TRBJ1-3, the V gene TRBV30; TRBD1 matches at 7 bases. The source of this sequence is a man between 65 and 85 years old with urothelial cancer. The CDR3: CAWSVRQGRGNTIYF. Written as DNA, the CDR3 is TGTGCCTGGAGTGTACGACAGGGACGTGGAAACACCATATATTTT.